One sample yielded the 14 T cell receptor beta chains listed below, sequenced in a study of T cell changes during pregnancy in multiple sclerosis. Sequenced by immunoSEQ multiplex PCR; TCRdb stores in-frame clones only, minus some. The table records approximately 46,000 clones, about 90% of them present only once. The sample in question was peripheral blood, obtained after pregnancy. These receptors were taken from a female donor in good health, enrolled as a control in a pregnancy study.

The V gene is TRBV4-1, the J gene TRBJ1-5; D is unresolved. The CDR3 extends over 15 amino acids. The germline CDR1 and CDR2 sequences are MGHRA and YSYEKL. The V gene lost 2 bases and the J gene lost 5 bases, with 13 bases spanning the gap. This chain's CDR3 is CASSQPGSPYQPQHF. Here the CDR3 DNA reads TGCGCCAGCAGCCAACCAGGTTCACCCTATCAGCCCCAGCATTTT.

V usage is TRBV27 and J usage is TRBJ2-7; the match to TRBD1 covers 7 bases. The germline gives CDR1 MNHEY, CDR2 SMNVEV (reference sequence). Trimming at V came to 0 bases and at J to 4 bases, leaving 6 bases not matched to a gene. The CDR3 extends over 15 amino acids. CDR3 DNA: TGTGCCAGCAGTTTATCGGCAGGGGGAACTTACGAGCAGTACTTC. It encodes CASSLSAGGTYEQYF.

The chain employs TRBV7-8 and TRBJ1-5; TRBD1 agrees at 10 bases. The V segment lost 4 bases and the J segment 4 bases; nucleotides outside the gene matches: 16. Germline CDR1 reads SGHVS; CDR2 reads FQNEAQ. The CDR3 consists of 19 residues. CDR3 nucleotide sequence: TGTGCCAGCAGCTCTTCGTTTCCGGGACAGGGGAGAGGGAATCAGCCCCAGCATTTT. Its translation: CASSSSFPGQGRGNQPQHF.

The CDR3 DNA is TGTGCCAGCAGCTTAGGGACTAGCGGGGGGGCAGGGTACGAGCAGTACTTC. Amino acids: CASSLGTSGGAGYEQYF. The chain recombines TRBV5-4 with TRBJ2-7; 16 bases fit TRBD2. The CDR3 is 17 residues long. Germline V gives CDR1 SGHNT, CDR2 YYREEE (reference sequence). The junction had 6 bases not matched to a gene; V was cut back by 2 bases and J by 4 bases.

The chain carries TRBV6-5 and TRBJ1-3, with TRBD1 as a possible D gene (5 bases). This CDR3 comprises 14 residues. Germline lookup yields CDR1 MNHEY and CDR2 SVGAGI. V lost 2 bases, J lost 0 bases, and 5 bases lay in between. CDR3 residues: CASSYRGSGNTIYF. In nucleotides, the CDR3 is TGTGCCAGCAGTTACAGGGGCTCTGGAAACACCATATATTTT.

The V and J genes are TRBV19 and TRBJ1-2; D might be TRBD1 (6 bases). Trimming removed 5 bases at V and 3 bases at J, with 13 bases between. The V gene's germline CDR1 is LNHDA and CDR2 SQIVND (reference sequence). CDR3 length: 14 amino acids. This CDR3 is CASSSPPGDYGYTF. The CDR3, as DNA: TGTGCCAGTAGTTCCCCTCCAGGGGACTATGGCTACACCTTC.

The rearrangement links TRBV13 to TRBJ1-6, with D perhaps matching TRBD1 (5 bases). Germline lookup yields CDR1 PRHDT and CDR2 FYEKMQ (reference sequence). The CDR3 length is 14 residues. V was pared by 5 bases and J by 6 bases, with 11 bases between. The CDR3 DNA reads as TGTGCCAGCAGCGCAGGACATGCTAATTCACCCCTCCACTTT. This translates into CASSAGHANSPLHF. The entire variable domain, with the rest obtained from reference TRBV13 and TRBJ1-6, is as follows: AAGVIQSPRHLIKEKRETATLKCYPIPRHDTVYWYQQGPGQDPQFLISFYEKMQSDKGSIPDRFSAQQFSDYHSELNMSSLELGDSALYFCASSAGHANSPLHFGNGTRLTVT.

The DNA for the CDR3 is TGTGCCAGCAGTTTAGTCCCGACGACTTCCTACGAGCAGTACTTC. Translation: CASSLVPTTSYEQYF. The chain uses TRBV28 and TRBJ2-7, with D uncertain. Trimming pared 2 bases from V and 1 base from J, leaving 12 bases between. This CDR3 has 15 residues. Germline CDR1 is MDHEN and CDR2 is SYDVKM.

V is TRBV19 and J is TRBJ1-1; 7 bases map to TRBD1. V lost 7 bases and J lost 11; bases outside the gene matches: 4. The CDR3 is made up of 10 amino acids. The germline gives CDR1 LNHDA, CDR2 SQIVND (reference sequence). The CDR3 DNA sequence: TGTGCCAGTAAGGAGGGGGCCGCTTTCTTT. Translating gives CASKEGAAFF. Complete variable domain (other parts from reference TRBV19 and TRBJ1-1): DGGITQSPKYLFRKEGQNVTLSCEQNLNHDAMYWYRQDPGQGLRLIYYSQIVNDFQKGDIAEGYSVSREKKESFPLTVTSAQKNPTAFYLCASKEGAAFFGQGTRLTVV.

The V and J genes are TRBV27 and TRBJ1-1; the match to TRBD1 covers 9 bases. Per the germline V gene, CDR1 is MNHEY and CDR2 is SMNVEV (reference sequence). Trimming took 6 bases from V and 2 from J; bases not matched to a gene: 7. The CDR3 runs to 15 residues. The CDR3 here is CASRILGQGNTEAFF. DNA for the CDR3: TGTGCCAGCAGAATATTGGGACAGGGTAACACTGAAGCTTTCTTT.

This clone came up once. This chain connects TRBV25-1 to TRBJ1-2, with D possibly TRBD1 on 5 matching bases. Trimming took 2 bases from V and 6 from J, leaving 10 bases between them. The CDR3 is 13 amino acids. Germline V gene sequence: CDR1 MGHDK, CDR2 SYGVNS. CDR3 amino acids: CASSERGVDGYTF. Here the CDR3 DNA reads TGTGCCAGCAGTGAACGGGGGGTCGATGGCTACACCTTC.

The genes are TRBV5-4 and TRBJ2-3, with D uncertain. The CDR3 has 12 residues. Germline CDR1 SGHNT, CDR2 YYREEE (reference sequence). V lost 7 bases to trimming and J lost 3 bases, with 9 bases between them. Written as DNA, the CDR3 is TGTGCCAGCTCCCCTGCGACAGATACGCAGTATTTT. Encoded protein: CASSPATDTQYF.

This clone has just one count. The chain carries TRBV4-3 and TRBJ2-7, with 10 bases lining up with TRBD2. CDR3 length: 16 residues. Trimming cost V 0 bases and J 6 bases; bases outside gene matches: 8. Germline V gene sequence: CDR1 LGHNA, CDR2 YSLEER. The DNA for the CDR3 is TGCGCCAGCAGCCAAGATAGAAGAGCGGGGGGGCGCGAGCAGTACTTC. This translates into CASSQDRRAGGREQYF.

The chain employs TRBV5-4 and TRBJ1-2; 7 positions match TRBD1. Germline CDR1 is SGHNT and CDR2 is YYREEE (reference sequence). The CDR3 extends over 13 amino acids. V gave up 4 bases and J gave up 4 bases; unmatched junction bases: 4. DNA of the CDR3: TGTGCCAGCAGCGTAGGGGGCGGCTATGGCTACACCTTC. It encodes CASSVGGGYGYTF.